This T cell receptor (beta chain) was captured by sequencing in a study of blood T cell repertoires in COVID-19. Study-wide context: COVID-19 samples from acute and convalescent phases originated in the United States, Italy and Spain. T cells, B-cell-depleted T cells, or PBMCs supplied cDNA or gDNA.

The germline V and J ends were trimmed by 3 bases and 5 bases, with 5 bases remaining between them. Per germline, CDR1 SGHDN and CDR2 FVKESK. This CDR3 has 11 residues. Clones were sequenced by immunoSEQ multiplex PCR, and TCRdb holds only the in-frame ones, with some missing. The table records 55,000 to 70,000 clones, about 88% of them present only once. The sequence was collected from a man aged 70 or older with acute or convalescent COVID-19. This chain uses TRBV14 with TRBJ2-7; no clear D gene. The sequencing input was peripheral blood. The DNA of the CDR3 is TGTGCCAGCAGCCAGGCCCACGAGCAGTACTTC. It yields the protein CASSQAHEQYF.